These T cell receptor beta chains were read from a single sample in a study of blood T cells in healthy people across ages. From the 5' RACE reads, TCRdb called clonotypes with MiXCR, one entry per CDR3 protein. The sample shows around 1,000,000 distinct CDR3 sequences, approximately 25% of them seen only once. This sample also appeared in a second study, on T cells of mothers and their children.

The sequenced sample was blood. Source of these receptors: a girl aged 2 to 9 in good health. The conserved cysteine and the conserved F or W are not part of the CDR3 here.

>TRBJ1-5|TRBV7-8
ASSLGTGINQPQH
>TRBJ2-5|TRBV29-1
SVEIREVGTQY
>TRBJ2-1|TRBV24-1
ATSDPRDGPDGQF
>TRBJ1-5|TRBV2
ASSLRGRANQPQH
>TRBJ2-7|TRBV20-1
SADKTGLDEQY
>TRBJ2-7|TRBV21-1
ASSKLPSSSYEQY
>TRBJ2-5|TRBV20-1
SASPLGDRGRETQY
>TRBJ2-1|TRBV5-1
ASSLDSGASYNEQF
>TRBJ2-2|TRBV20-1
SAKHLRDINTGELF
>TRBJ1-2|TRBV11-2
ASSPVSSGYGYT
>TRBJ1-4|TRBV5-1
ASSLNPGPNEKLF
>TRBJ2-3|TRBV10-3
AISELGDRSDTDTQY
>TRBJ2-1|TRBV20-1
SADIVLAGLYNEQF
>TRBJ1-1|TRBV29-1
SVEVRGHPNTEAF
>TRBJ2-4|TRBV7-3
ASSGTPDLAKNIQY
>-|TRBV11-1
ASSPVRWLAGNNEQF
>TRBJ2-5|TRBV6-1
ASTGGDGLQETQY
>-|TRBV7-2
ASSFRGLVHEQY
>TRBJ2-5|TRBV12-3/TRBV12-4
ASSFVRVVSVETQY
>TRBJ2-2|TRBV9
ASSPPVSGGAPGELF
>TRBJ1-2|TRBV7-2
ASSLRQGSTYT
>TRBJ2-5|TRBV4-2
ASSQVKGRRETQY
>TRBJ2-1|TRBV11-2
ASSLTGGRYNEQF
>TRBJ2-5|TRBV19
ASRSIWAGDGEIETQY
>TRBJ2-7|TRBV4-3
ASSQDEGGFYEQY
>-|TRBV3-1
ASSQEWALGGNYEQY
>-|TRBV4-2
ASAAGSGRYEQY
>TRBJ2-3|TRBV10-3
ATYRGGSGDTQY
>TRBJ2-7|TRBV20-1
SARDLNRSSYEQY
>TRBJ1-2|TRBV6-5
ASSSGPSYGYT
>TRBJ1-4|TRBV29-1
SVSAGTNEKLF
>TRBJ2-3|TRBV4-1
ASSPPGVPDTQY
>TRBJ1-2|TRBV4-2
ASSQDLLGGAGYGYT
>TRBJ2-7|TRBV12-3/TRBV12-4
ATTGQVPLEQY
>TRBJ1-2|TRBV29-1
SVELGNYGYT
>TRBJ2-1|TRBV7-6
ASTEGGTSGVYNEQF
>TRBJ2-7|TRBV29-1
SVEQNYVQY
>-|TRBV20-1
SASWERTYEQY
>TRBJ1-1|TRBV29-1
SVVTGLREAF
>TRBJ2-1|TRBV9
ASSVGGGYLNEQF
>TRBJ2-3|TRBV10-3
AISDLAGGQDTQY
>-|TRBV11-2
ASSSYRGPYEQY
>TRBJ1-2|TRBV3-1
ASSQDQGNYGYT
>TRBJ2-2|TRBV18
ASSSRPTGELF
>TRBJ2-3|TRBV20-1
SARAGSTDTQY
>TRBJ1-2|TRBV20-1
SAQTRAQPNYGYT
>TRBJ2-5|TRBV5-5
ASSLAAGRQETQY
>TRBJ2-7|TRBV4-1
ASSHPRFLAGGPQYEQY
>TRBJ1-6|TRBV7-2
ASSLAGTERSPLH
>TRBJ1-2|TRBV5-1
ASSGRDGVGYGYT
>TRBJ2-5|TRBV14
ASSRELQYQETQY